The clone carrying this T cell receptor (beta chain) was counted ten times or more. Its antigen is unidentified. cDNA synthesis was performed by 5'RACE with 10-nucleotide random UMIs. TCRdb itself ran the 5' RACE reads through MiXCR, one entry per CDR3 protein. Of 77,000 or so distinct CDR3 sequences in the sample, about 9.5% are singletons; the top ten hold approximately 1.5%. PBMCs stored at -80 C, 2 million in total, were the source of the unsorted libraries. The sample belongs to a study of neurological immune-mediated disorders. The CDR3 length is 16 residues. Trimming at V came to 0 bases and at J to 9 bases, leaving 10 bases not matched to a gene. Per germline, CDR1 SGDLS and CDR2 YYNGEE. Study results and caveats: HTLV-1-associated myelopathy showed the most TCR clonal expansion; multiple sclerosis the least, below healthy controls.

The material sequenced was PBMCs. This TCR derives from a man over 45 in good health. This sequence joins TRBV9 and TRBJ2-1; 9 bases agree with TRBD2. The CDR3 DNA reads TGTGCCAGCAGCGTAGGGGCGGGAGGGCCAGGTACTGAGCAGTTCTTC. This gives the protein CASSVGAGGPGTEQFF.